Here is one T cell receptor beta chain with its context. Its recognized antigen is unknown. The record has no base qualities; no much larger clone is one base away. This sample stems from a study of blood T cell repertoires in COVID-19 (dated by TCRdb to the early 2020s). Context from the whole study: Samples covering the acute and convalescent phases of COVID-19 were provided by collaborators in the United States, Italy and Spain. The prospective study material was composed of cDNA or gDNA derived from T cells, B-cell-depleted T cells, or PBMCs. Subjects who had been exposed to COVID-19, were actively infected with it, or had recovered from it provided the deeply sampled blood TCRbeta repertoires that made up the dataset. The repertoires were released in a freely available public database meant as a resource for research on the immune response to SARS-CoV-2. Samples came from the ongoing ImmuneRACE study (first 160 participants) plus 1,254 subjects from 6 global collaborators. The sample metadata nearly always contained a de-identified subject ID, COVID-19 status, age in years and sex. Where HLA class I and class II types were available, the types were taken from metadata supplied by the sample provider, not from assay-based typing.

A distance of 28 bases separates the germline ends of V and J, which lose 4 bases and 8 bases respectively. The germline V gene gives CDR1 as SGHRS and CDR2 as YFSETQ. The CDR3 runs 18 residues from the cysteine to the phenylalanine. Only the CDR3 portion is preserved as DNA: 54 bases, with reading frame beginning at the first base. Summary of the overall study and its limitations: How much clinical and demographic metadata was included differed by source and by participant, and the metadata was provided uncurated.

TCRbeta CDR3 regions were amplified from genomic DNA by means of the immunoSEQ Assay, a bias-controlled multiplex PCR. The source study handled its data this way. The number of nucleated cells in each sample was estimated by amplification of reference gene primers within the assay. To quantify the absolute abundance of each unique TCRbeta CDR3 rearrangement, sequence reads were collapsed and filtered. For each sample, productive Simpson clonality was calculated as the square root of Simpson's diversity index over productive rearrangements. TCRdb retrieved this table from immuneACCESS and kept in-frame rearrangements only. Not all clones are present; in checked studies, unresolved V genes account for under half, and no reason is known for the remainder. V, J and clone size reflect that table, while D and trimming were determined from the DNA. The table for this sample lists approximately 300,000 clones; around 90% of them were counted only once. The ten largest account for about 4% of the sample.

Each collaborating institution followed its own protocols to collect whole blood in K2EDTA tubes. For TCRbeta analysis, collaborators shipped samples as frozen whole blood, isolated PBMCs, or DNA extracted from either of those sample types. This receptor chain uses TRBV5-1 and TRBJ2-1, and possibly TRBD2, on 6 matching bases. Sample: peripheral blood. The sequence derives from a woman aged 40-49 years with acute or convalescent COVID-19. The CDR3: CASSIRRAGTAPRDEQFF. The DNA sequence reads TGCGCCAGCAGCATCCGGAGGGCGGGTACTGCGCCCCGCGATGAGCAGTTCTTC.